The TCR beta chain under discussion was sequenced for a study of CD8+ T cells in alopecia areata. Study findings and constraints: The study found TCR sharing across patients less clear than in mice, possibly for HLA reasons.

The treatment here: oral pan-JAK inhibitor, 5-10 mg twice daily. The CDR3 contains 16 residues. Germline V gene lookup returns CDR1 SEHNR and CDR2 FQNEAQ (reference sequence). Unmatched junction bases numbered 5, after V lost 3 bases and J lost 3 bases. A single count supports this clone. Its antigen remains unknown. TCR sequencing used cDNA made by reverse transcription of extracted RNA. Clones were read by immunoSEQ multiplex PCR, and TCRdb kept only the in-frame ones, dropping some. The sample contains approximately 150,000 clones, about 88% of which appear only once. Material: CD8+ T cells sorted from blood, obtained at week 4, from a patient treated with tofacitinib. The J gene is TRBJ2-5, the V gene TRBV7-9, with 12 nucleotides matching TRBD2. This receptor was obtained from a human donor with alopecia areata. CDR3 nucleotide sequence: TGTGCCAGCAGCTTCCTACTAGCGGGAGGCGAAGAGACCCAGTACTTC. Translating it yields CASSFLLAGGEETQYF. Supplemented by reference TRBV7-9 and TRBJ2-5, the full variable domain reads DTGVSQNPRHKITKRGQNVTFRCDPISEHNRLYWYRQTLGQGPEFLTYFQNEAQLEKSRLLSDRFSAERPKGSFSTLEIQRTEQGDSAMYLCASSFLLAGGEETQYFGPGTRLLVL.